The rows below give T cell receptor beta chains drawn from one sample of a study of OX40 agonist ivuxolimab in advanced cancers. Generated by immunoSEQ multiplex PCR, the TCRdb table keeps only in-frame clones and is missing some. In the table there are about 44,000 clones, over 80% of which are singletons. The starting material was CD4+ or CD8+ T cells sorted from blood, obtained in a trial of the OX40 agonist ivuxolimab. These receptors were collected from an adult with an advanced solid tumor such as melanoma, head and neck, liver or kidney cancer. Each CDR3 is given with its conserved first and last residue. D genes are given only for firm matches. Expanded clones are given a class, and other clones once, few, many or no size at all.

j_call,clone_size,d_call,v_call,cdr3_nt,cdr3_aa
TRBJ2-1,-,TRBD2,TRBV30,TGTGCCTCCGAGCGGGATTCTTACAATGAGCAGTTCTTC,CASERDSYNEQFF
TRBJ2-5,-,-,TRBV9,TGTGCCAGCAGCGTAGGAAGCGGACCGGAGACCCAGTACTTC,CASSVGSGPETQYF
TRBJ2-3,-,-,TRBV6-7,TGTGCCAGCAGTTCTCCTGTGGATACGCAGTATTTT,CASSSPVDTQYF
TRBJ1-6,-,-,TRBV27,TGTGCTACCGGGCCTCTTCGATCACCCCTCCACTTT,CATGPLRSPLHF
TRBJ2-3,-,-,TRBV7-9,TGTGCCAGCAGGCGGGAATCCAGCACAGATACGCAGTATTTT,CASRRESSTDTQYF
TRBJ2-6,-,-,TRBV9,TGTGCCAGCAGCCTAACTAGCTTCTCTGGGGCCAACGTCCTGACTTTC,CASSLTSFSGANVLTF
TRBJ1-4,-,TRBD1,TRBV2,TGTGCCAGCAGTTATTCAGGGGGTCTGAATGAAAAACTGTTTTTT,CASSYSGGLNEKLFF
TRBJ2-4,-,-,TRBV19,TGTGCCAGTAGACTCAAGGGGATGGGAGACATTCAGTACTTC,CASRLKGMGDIQYF
TRBJ2-1,-,TRBD1,TRBV7-7,TGTGCTAGCAGCAGGGACAGGGATAATGAGCAGTTCTTC,CASSRDRDNEQFF
TRBJ2-3,-,-,TRBV29-1,TGCAGCGTTGAAGAAGGCAGGGGAGACACAGATACGCAGTATTTT,CSVEEGRGDTDTQYF
TRBJ2-1,-,-,TRBV27,TGTGCCAGCAGTCCAAGGCCGGACAGGAGGGTTGAGCAGTTCTTC,CASSPRPDRRVEQFF
TRBJ1-1,-,-,TRBV5-6,TGTGCCAGCAGCTTGGGGATCAGGAACACTGAAGCTTTCTTT,CASSLGIRNTEAFF
TRBJ2-1,once,-,TRBV27,TGTGCCAGCAGTTTGAGGGGGGGGTCCTACAATGAGCAGTTCTTC,CASSLRGGSYNEQFF
TRBJ2-2,-,-,TRBV7-9,TGTGCCAGCAGCTTATTCGGACGGGACGAGAACACCGGGGAGCTGTTTTTT,CASSLFGRDENTGELFF
TRBJ2-7,-,-,TRBV5-4,TGTGCCAGCAGCTTGGACATATACTACGAGCAGTACTTC,CASSLDIYYEQYF
TRBJ1-1,-,-,TRBV19,TGTGCCAGTACCACCGGTATCTTTAGTAAGGTTCTGAACACTGAAGCTTTCTTT,CASTTGIFSKVLNTEAFF
TRBJ2-5,-,TRBD2,TRBV27,TGTGCCAGCAGTCTGACGGGAGGAGGCGAGACCCAGTACTTC,CASSLTGGGETQYF
TRBJ2-2,-,-,TRBV29-1,TGCAGCGTGTGGGCCGAGGGCGGGGAGCTGTTTTTT,CSVWAEGGELFF
TRBJ2-1,few,TRBD2,TRBV5-1,TGCGCCAGCAGCTTGGAGCCCGGGACTAGCGGGAGGCTTTCAGGACGTGAGCAGTTCTTC,CASSLEPGTSGRLSGREQFF
TRBJ2-7,-,-,TRBV30,TGTGCCTGGAGTTCAGGGCTCGAGCAGTACTTC,CAWSSGLEQYF
TRBJ2-3,once,TRBD2,TRBV5-4,TGTGCCAGCGGTGGCGGGGGAAGCACAGATACGCAGTATTTT,CASGGGGSTDTQYF
TRBJ2-7,-,TRBD2,TRBV15,TGTGCCACCAGCACCAGGACTAGCGGCTCCTACGAGCAGTACTTC,CATSTRTSGSYEQYF
TRBJ1-1,-,-,TRBV27,TGTGCCAGCAGTTTCAGGACCGGGGGGGACACTGAAGCTTTCTTT,CASSFRTGGDTEAFF
TRBJ1-2,-,TRBD1,TRBV27,TGTGCCAGCAGTTCCACAGGGGGCGCAGGCTATGGCTACACCTTC,CASSSTGGAGYGYTF
TRBJ2-1,-,TRBD2,TRBV19,TGTGCCAGTAGTACTACTAGCGGGAGGGCCGCGGGTGAGCAGTTCTTC,CASSTTSGRAAGEQFF
TRBJ2-7,-,TRBD1,TRBV7-9,TGTGCCAGCAGCAGGGGACAGACCTACGAGCAGTACTTC,CASSRGQTYEQYF
TRBJ1-6,-,-,TRBV28,TGTGCCAGCTCGTTCGGGGGACTTGGCGGACCCCTCCACTTT,CASSFGGLGGPLHF
TRBJ2-1,-,-,TRBV6-1,TGTGCCAGCAGTGAAGAAGGACACCGTTTTTACAATGAGCAGTTCTTC,CASSEEGHRFYNEQFF
TRBJ1-2,-,-,TRBV7-9,TGTGCCAGCAGCTATGGGGGTGGAGAAACTAACTATGGCTACACCTTC,CASSYGGGETNYGYTF
TRBJ1-2,-,TRBD1,TRBV5-1,TGCGCCAGCAGCTTGCGCGACGACAGGGCGGGCGGCTACACCTTC,CASSLRDDRAGGYTF
TRBJ2-2,-,-,TRBV29-1,TGCAGCGCGCTTTCAGGAGGGGTCACCGGGGAGCTGTTTTTT,CSALSGGVTGELFF
TRBJ1-3,-,-,TRBV6-1,TGTGCCAGCAGTGAGGGGGGCGGTTGGTCTGGAAACACCATATATTTT,CASSEGGGWSGNTIYF